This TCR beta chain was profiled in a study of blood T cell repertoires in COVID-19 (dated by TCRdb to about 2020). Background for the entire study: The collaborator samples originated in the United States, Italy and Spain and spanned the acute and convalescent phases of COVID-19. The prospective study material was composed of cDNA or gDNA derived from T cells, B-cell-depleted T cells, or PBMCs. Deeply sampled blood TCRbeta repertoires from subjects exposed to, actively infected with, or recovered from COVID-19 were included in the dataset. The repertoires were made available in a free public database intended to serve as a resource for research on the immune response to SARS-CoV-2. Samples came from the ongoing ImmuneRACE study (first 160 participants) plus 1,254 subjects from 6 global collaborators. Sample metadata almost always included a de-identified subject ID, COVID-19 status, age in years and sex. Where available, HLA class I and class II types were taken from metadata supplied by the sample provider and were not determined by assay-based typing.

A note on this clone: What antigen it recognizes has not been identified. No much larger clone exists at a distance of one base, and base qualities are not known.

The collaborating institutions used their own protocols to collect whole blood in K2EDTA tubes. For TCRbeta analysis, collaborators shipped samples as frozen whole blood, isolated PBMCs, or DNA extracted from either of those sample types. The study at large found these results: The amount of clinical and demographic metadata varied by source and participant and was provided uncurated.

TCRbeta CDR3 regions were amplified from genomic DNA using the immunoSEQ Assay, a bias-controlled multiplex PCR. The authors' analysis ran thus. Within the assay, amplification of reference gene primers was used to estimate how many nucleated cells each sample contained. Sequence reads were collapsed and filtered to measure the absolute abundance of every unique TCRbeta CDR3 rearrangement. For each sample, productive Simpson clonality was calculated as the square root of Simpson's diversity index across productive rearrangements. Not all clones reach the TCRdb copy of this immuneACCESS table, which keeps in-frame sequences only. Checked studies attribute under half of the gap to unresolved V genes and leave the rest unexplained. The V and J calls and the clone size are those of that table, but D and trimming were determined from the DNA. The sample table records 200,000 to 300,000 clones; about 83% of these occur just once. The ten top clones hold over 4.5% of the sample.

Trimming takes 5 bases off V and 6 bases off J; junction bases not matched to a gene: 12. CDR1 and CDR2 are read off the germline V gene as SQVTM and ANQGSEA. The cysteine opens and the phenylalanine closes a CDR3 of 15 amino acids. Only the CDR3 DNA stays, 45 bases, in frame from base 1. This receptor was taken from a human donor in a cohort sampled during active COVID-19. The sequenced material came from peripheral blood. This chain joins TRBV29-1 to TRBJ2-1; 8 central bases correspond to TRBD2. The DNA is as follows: TGCAGCGTTCGTAGGTTGACGGGGGGGTCCAATGAGCAGTTCTTC. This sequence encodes CSVRRLTGGSNEQFF.